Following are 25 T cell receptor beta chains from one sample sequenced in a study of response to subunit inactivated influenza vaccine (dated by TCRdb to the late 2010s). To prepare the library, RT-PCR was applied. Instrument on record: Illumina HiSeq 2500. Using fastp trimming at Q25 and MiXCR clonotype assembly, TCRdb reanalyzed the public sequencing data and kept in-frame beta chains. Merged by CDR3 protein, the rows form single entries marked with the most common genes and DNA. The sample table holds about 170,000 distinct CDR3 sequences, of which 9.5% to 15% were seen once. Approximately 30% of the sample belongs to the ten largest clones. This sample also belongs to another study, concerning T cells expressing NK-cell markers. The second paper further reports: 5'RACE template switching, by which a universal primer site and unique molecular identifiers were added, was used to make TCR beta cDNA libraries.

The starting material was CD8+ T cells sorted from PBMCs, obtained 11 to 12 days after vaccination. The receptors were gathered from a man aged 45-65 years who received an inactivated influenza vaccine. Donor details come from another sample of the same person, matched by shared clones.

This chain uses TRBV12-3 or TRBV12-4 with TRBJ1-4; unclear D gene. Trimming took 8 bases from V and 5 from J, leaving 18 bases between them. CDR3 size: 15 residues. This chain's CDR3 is CASAVFEAANEKLFF. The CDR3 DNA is TGTGCCAGCGCGGTCTTTGAGGCGGCCAATGAAAAACTGTTTTTT.

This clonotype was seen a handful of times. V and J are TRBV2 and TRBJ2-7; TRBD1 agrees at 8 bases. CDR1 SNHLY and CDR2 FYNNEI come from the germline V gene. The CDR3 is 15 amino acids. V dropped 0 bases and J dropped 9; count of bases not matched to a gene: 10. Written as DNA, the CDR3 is TGTGCCAGCAGTGAAGCCGGGACAGGCCTCGTCGGGCAGTACTTC. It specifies CASSEAGTGLVGQYF.

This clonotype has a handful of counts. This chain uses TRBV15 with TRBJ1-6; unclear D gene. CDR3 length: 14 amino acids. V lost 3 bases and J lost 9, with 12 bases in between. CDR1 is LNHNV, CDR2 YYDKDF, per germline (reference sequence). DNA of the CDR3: TGTGCCACCAGCAGTAAAGGGTTCGGTTCACCCCTCCACTTT. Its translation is CATSSKGFGSPLHF.

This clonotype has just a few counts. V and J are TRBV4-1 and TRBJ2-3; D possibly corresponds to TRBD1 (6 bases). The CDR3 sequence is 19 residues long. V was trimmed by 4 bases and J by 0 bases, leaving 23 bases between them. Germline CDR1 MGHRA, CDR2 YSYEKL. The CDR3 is CASSPPLGTGRSSTDTQYF. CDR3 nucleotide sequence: TGCGCCAGCAGCCCCCCCTTAGGAACAGGGCGATCTAGCACAGATACGCAGTATTTT.

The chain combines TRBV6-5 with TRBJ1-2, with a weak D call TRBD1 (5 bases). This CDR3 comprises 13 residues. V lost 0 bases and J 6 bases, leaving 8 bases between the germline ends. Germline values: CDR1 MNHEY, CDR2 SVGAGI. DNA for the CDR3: TGTGCCAGCAGTTACTCGGGGGAAAATGGCTACACCTTC. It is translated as CASSYSGENGYTF.

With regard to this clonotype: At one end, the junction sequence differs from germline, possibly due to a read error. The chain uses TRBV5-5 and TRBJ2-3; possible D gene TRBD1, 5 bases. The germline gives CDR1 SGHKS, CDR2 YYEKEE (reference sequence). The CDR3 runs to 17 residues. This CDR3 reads CASSGAPWHMETDPQYF. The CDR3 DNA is TGTGCCAGCAGCGGGGCCCCCTGGCACATGGAAACAGATCCGCAGTATTTT.

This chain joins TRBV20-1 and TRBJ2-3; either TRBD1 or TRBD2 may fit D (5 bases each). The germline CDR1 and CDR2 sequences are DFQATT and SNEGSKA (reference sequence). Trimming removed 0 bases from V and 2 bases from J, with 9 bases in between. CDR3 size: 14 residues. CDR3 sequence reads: CSAREGTLTDTQYF. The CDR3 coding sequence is TGCAGTGCTAGAGAGGGGACCCTCACAGATACGCAGTATTTT.

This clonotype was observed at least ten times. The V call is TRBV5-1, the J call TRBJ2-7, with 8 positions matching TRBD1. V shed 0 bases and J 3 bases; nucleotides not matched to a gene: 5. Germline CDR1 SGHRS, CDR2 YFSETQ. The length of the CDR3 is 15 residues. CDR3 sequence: CASSLEAGGNYEQYF. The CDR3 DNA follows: TGCGCCAGCAGCTTGGAGGCAGGGGGCAACTACGAGCAGTACTTC.

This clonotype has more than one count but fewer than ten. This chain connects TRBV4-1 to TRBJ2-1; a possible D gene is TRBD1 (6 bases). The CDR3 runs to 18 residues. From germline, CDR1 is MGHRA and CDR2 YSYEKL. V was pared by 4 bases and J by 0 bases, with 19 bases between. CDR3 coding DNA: TGCGCCAGCAGCCCTGAGGGGGTGGGGGCTCTCTCCTACAATGAGCAGTTCTTC. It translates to CASSPEGVGALSYNEQFF.

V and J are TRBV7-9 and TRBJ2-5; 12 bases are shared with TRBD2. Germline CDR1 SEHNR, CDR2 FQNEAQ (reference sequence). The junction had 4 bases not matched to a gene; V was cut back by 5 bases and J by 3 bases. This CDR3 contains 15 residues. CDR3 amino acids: CASSPTSGRKETQYF. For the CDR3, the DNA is TGTGCCAGCAGCCCGACTAGCGGGAGAAAAGAGACCCAGTACTTC.

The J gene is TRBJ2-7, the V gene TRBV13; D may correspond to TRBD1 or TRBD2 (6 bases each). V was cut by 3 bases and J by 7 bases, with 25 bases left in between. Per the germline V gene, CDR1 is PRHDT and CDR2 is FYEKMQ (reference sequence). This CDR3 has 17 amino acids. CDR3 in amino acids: CASSFYTGAGVRDEQYF. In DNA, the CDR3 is TGTGCCAGCAGCTTCTATACGGGGGCCGGGGTGAGGGATGAGCAGTACTTC.

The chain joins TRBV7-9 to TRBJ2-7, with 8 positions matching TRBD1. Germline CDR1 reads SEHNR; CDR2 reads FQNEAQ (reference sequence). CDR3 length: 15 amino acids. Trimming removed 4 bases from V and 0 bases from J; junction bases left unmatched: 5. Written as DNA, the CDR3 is TGTGCCAGCAGCTCATTCACAGGGGGCTCCTACGAGCAGTACTTC. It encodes CASSSFTGGSYEQYF.

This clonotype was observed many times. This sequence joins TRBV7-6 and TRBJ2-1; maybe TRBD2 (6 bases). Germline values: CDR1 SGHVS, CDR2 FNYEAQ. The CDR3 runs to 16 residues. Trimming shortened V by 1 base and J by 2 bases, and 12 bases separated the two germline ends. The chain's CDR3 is CASSLGSSGAYNEQFF. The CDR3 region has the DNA TGTGCCAGCAGCTTAGGCTCGTCGGGAGCCTACAATGAGCAGTTCTTC.

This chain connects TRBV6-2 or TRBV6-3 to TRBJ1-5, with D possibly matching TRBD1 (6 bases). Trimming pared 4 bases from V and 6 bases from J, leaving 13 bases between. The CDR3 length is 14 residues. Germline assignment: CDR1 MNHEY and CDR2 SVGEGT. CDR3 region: CASSSYRDFQPQHF. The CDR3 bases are TGTGCCAGCAGTTCGTACAGGGATTTTCAGCCCCAGCATTTT.

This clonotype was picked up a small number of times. The CDR3: CSANVDGELFF. In DNA form, the CDR3 reads TGCAGTGCAAATGTGGACGGGGAGCTGTTTTTT. This chain connects TRBV20-1 to TRBJ2-2; the D is unclear. CDR1 and CDR2 (germline): DFQATT, SNEGSKA (reference sequence). The CDR3 length is 11 residues. V was clipped by 6 bases and J by 7 bases, with 9 bases between them.

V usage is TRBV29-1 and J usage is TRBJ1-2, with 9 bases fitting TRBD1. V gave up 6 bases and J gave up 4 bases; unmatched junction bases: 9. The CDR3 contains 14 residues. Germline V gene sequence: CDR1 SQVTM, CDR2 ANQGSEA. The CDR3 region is CSVMGQGLFYGYTF. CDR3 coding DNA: TGCAGCGTGATGGGACAGGGCCTCTTCTATGGCTACACCTTC.

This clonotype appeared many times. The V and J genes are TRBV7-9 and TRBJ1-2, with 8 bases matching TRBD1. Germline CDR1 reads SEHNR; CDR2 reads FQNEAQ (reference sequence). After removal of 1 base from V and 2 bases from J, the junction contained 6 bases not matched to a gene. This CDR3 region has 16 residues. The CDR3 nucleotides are TGTGCCAGCAGCTTAGGGGCGGGACAGGTGAACTATGGCTACACCTTC. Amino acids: CASSLGAGQVNYGYTF. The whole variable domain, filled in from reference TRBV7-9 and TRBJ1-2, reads DTGVSQNPRHKITKRGQNVTFRCDPISEHNRLYWYRQTLGQGPEFLTYFQNEAQLEKSRLLSDRFSAERPKGSFSTLEIQRTEQGDSAMYLCASSLGAGQVNYGYTFGSGTRLTVV.

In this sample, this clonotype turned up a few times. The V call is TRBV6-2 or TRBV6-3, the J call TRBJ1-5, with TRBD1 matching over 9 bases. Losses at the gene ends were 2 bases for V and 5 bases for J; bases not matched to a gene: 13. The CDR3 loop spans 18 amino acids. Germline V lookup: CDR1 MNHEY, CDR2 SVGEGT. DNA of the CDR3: TGTGCCAGCAGTTACACCGATTACCGACAGGGGGTCGATCAGCCCCAGCATTTT. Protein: CASSYTDYRQGVDQPQHF.

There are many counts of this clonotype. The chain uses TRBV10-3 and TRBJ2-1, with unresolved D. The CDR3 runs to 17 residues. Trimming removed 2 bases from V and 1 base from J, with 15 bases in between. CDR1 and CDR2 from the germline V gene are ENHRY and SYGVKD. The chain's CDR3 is CAISEMSERASYNEQFF. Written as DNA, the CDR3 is TGTGCCATCAGTGAGATGAGCGAACGAGCGTCCTACAATGAGCAGTTCTTC.

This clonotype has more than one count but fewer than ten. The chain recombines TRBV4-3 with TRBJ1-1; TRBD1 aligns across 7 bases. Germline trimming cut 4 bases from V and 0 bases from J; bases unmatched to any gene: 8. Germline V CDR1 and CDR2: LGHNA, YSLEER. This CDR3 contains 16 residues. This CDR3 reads CASSPDRAGLNTEAFF. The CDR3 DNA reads TGCGCCAGCAGCCCCGACAGGGCGGGATTGAACACTGAAGCTTTCTTT.

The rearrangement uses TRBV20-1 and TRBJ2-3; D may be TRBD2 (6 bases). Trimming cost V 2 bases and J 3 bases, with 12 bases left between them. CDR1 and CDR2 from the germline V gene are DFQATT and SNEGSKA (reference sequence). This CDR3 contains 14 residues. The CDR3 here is CSARWGVSTDTQYF. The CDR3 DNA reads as TGCAGTGCTAGATGGGGGGTCTCGACAGATACGCAGTATTTT.

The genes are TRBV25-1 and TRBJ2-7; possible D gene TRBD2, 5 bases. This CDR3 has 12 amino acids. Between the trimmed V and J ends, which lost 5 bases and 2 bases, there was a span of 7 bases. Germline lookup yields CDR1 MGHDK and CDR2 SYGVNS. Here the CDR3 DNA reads TGTGCCAGCAGTCATAGCGCCTACGAGCAGTACTTC. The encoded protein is CASSHSAYEQYF.

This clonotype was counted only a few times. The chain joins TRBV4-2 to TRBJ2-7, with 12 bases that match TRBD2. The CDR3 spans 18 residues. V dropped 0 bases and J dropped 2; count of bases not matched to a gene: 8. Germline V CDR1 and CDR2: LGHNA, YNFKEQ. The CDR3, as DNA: TGTGCCAGCAGCCAAGATCTTCGACTAGCGGGGGAGACCTACGAGCAGTACTTC. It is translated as CASSQDLRLAGETYEQYF.

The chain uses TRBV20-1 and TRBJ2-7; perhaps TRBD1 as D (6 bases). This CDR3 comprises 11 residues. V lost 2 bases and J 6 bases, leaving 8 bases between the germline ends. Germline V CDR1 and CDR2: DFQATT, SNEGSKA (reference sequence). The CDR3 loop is CSARLGGEQYF. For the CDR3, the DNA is TGCAGTGCTAGATTAGGGGGCGAGCAGTACTTC.

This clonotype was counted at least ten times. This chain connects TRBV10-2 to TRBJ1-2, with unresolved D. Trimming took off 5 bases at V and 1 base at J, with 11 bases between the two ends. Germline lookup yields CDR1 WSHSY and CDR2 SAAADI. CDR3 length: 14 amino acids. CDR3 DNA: TGCGCCAGCAGTACAACTAGTGGTAACTATGGCTACACCTTC. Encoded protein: CASSTTSGNYGYTF.